The present TCR beta chain was sequenced within a study of radiation and T cells in renal cell carcinoma. Whole-study findings and limits: In nephrectomy-only tumors, top 100 clonotypes averaged approximately 40%, versus 54% irradiated. Dominant CDR3 motifs occupied more repertoire in irradiated than control tumors. No pretreatment tumor biopsies were available for baseline clonotypes.

Details on this clone: As yet, its antigen is unknown.

Sequencing used immunoSEQ multiplex PCR; TCRdb keeps in-frame clones, though not all of them. The data contain roughly 20,000 clones, just over 60% of them singletons. This CDR3 comprises 15 residues. Between the trimmed V and J ends, which lost 2 bases and 4 bases, there was a span of 13 bases. CDR1 is MNHEY, CDR2 SVGAGI, per germline. Treatment in this sample: 15 Gy SBRT to primary tumor, nephrectomy 4 weeks later. Nephrectomy followed 15 Gy stereotactic body radiation by 4 weeks. The TCR was taken from a woman aged 65 to 85 with renal cell carcinoma. The sequences come from tumor tissue, collected from a patient whose treatment included radiotherapy and nephrectomy. The genes are TRBV6-5 and TRBJ2-3, with D possibly being TRBD2 (7 bases). The CDR3 DNA follows: TGTGCCAGCAGTTACGGGGGGGGCCGCGCAGATACGCAGTATTTT. Its translation: CASSYGGGRADTQYF.